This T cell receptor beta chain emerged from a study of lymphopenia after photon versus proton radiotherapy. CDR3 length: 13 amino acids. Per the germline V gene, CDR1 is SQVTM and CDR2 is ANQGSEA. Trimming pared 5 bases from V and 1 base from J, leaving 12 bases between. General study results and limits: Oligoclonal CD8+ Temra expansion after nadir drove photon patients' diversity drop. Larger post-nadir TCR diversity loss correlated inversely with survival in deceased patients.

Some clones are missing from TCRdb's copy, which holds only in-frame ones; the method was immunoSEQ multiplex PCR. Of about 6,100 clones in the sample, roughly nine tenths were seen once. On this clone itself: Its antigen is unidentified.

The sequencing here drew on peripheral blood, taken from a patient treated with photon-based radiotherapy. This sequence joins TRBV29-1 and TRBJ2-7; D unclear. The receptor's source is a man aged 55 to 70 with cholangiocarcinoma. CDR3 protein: CSVPDPESYEQYF. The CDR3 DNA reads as TGCAGCGTTCCGGACCCAGAATCCTACGAGCAGTACTTC.